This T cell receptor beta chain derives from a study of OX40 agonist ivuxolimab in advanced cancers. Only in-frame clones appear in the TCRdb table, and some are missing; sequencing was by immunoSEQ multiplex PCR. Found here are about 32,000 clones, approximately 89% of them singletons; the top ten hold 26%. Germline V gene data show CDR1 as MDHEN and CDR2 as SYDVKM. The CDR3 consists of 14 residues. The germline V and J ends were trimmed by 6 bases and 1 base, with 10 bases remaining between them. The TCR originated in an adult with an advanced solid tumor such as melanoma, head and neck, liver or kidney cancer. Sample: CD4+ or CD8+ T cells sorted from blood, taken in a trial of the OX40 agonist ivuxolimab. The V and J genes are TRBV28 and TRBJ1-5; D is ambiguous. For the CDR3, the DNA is TGTGCCAGCAGACCGGACCAAAGCAATCAGCCCCAGCATTTT. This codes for CASRPDQSNQPQHF.